The following is a T cell receptor (beta chain) sequence with its context. The source of the sample is a study of glioma-infiltrating T cells after dendritic cell vaccination. Across the whole study: Patients had newly diagnosed or recurrent glioblastoma and received dendritic cell vaccines. Three intradermal dendritic cell vaccine injections were given every two weeks.

Measured with immunoSEQ multiplex PCR; TCRdb has only the in-frame clones, and not every one. The sample has about 92,000 clones; 86% are singletons. This CDR3 is built from 14 residues. Germline lookup yields CDR1 MNHNS and CDR2 SASEGT. V lost 1 base and J 6 bases, leaving 10 bases between the germline ends. The V gene is TRBV6-1, the J gene TRBJ2-1; D perhaps matches TRBD1 (8 bases). The receptor comes from a human donor with glioblastoma. Sequenced material: blood, taken before dendritic cell vaccination. The CDR3 region has the DNA TGTGCCAGCAGTGAAGACAGGGGGGGCAATGAGCAGTTCTTC. Translation gives CASSEDRGGNEQFF.